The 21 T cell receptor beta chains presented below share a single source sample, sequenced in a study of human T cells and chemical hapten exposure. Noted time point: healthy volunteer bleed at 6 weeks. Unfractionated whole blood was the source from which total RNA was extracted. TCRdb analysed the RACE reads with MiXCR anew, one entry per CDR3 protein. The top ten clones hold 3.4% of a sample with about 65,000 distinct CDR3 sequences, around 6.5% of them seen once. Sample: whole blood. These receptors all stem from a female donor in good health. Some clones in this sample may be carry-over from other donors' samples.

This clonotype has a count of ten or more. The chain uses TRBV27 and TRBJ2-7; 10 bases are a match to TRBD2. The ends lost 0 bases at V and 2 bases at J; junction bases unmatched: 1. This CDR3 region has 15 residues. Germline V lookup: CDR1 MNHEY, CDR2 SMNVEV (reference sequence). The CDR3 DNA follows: TGTGCCAGCAGTTTATCCCTAGCGGGGGCCTACGAGCAGTACTTC. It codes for CASSLSLAGAYEQYF.

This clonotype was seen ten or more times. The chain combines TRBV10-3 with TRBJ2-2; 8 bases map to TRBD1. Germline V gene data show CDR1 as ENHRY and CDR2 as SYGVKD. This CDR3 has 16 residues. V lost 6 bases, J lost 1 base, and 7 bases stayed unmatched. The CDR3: CAIRGDRIKNTGELFF. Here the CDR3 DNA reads TGTGCCATCAGGGGGGACAGGATCAAGAACACCGGGGAGCTGTTTTTT.

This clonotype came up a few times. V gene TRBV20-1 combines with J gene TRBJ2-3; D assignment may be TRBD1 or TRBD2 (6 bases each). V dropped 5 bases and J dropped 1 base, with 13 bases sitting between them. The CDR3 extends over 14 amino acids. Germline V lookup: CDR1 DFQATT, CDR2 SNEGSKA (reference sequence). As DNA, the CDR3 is TGCAGTGCTCTCAGGGGAGGAGGCACAGATACGCAGTATTTT. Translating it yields CSALRGGGTDTQYF.

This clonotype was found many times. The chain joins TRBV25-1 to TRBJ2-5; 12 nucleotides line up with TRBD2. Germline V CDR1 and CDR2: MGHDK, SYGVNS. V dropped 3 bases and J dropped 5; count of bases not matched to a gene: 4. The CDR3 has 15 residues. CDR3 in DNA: TGTGCCAGCAGTGACACTAGCGGGAGGCGCGAGACCCAGTACTTC. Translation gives CASSDTSGRRETQYF.

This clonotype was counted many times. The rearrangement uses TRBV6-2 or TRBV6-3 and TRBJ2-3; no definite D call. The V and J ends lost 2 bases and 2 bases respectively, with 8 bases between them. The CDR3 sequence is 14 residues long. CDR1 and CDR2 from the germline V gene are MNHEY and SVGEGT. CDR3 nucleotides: TGTGCCAGCAGTTACGTGAGAAACACAGATACGCAGTATTTT. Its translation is CASSYVRNTDTQYF.

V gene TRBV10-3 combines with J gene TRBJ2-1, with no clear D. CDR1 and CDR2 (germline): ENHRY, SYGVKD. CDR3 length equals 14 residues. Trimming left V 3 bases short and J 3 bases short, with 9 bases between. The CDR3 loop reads CAISDPPYYNEQFF. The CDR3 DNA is TGTGCCATCAGTGACCCGCCCTACTACAATGAGCAGTTCTTC.

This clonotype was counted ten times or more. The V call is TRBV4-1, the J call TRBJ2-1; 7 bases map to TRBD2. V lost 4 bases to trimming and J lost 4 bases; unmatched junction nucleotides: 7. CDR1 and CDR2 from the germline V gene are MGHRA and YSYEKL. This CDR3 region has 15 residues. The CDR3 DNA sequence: TGCGCCAGCAGCCTAAGGGAGGGGAAATACAATGAGCAGTTCTTC. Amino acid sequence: CASSLREGKYNEQFF.

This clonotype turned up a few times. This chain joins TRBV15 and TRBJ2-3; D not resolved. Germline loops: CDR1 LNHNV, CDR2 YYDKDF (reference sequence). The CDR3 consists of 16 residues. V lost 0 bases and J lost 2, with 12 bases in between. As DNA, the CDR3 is TGTGCCACCAGCAGAGAGGTCCGGCGGACCACAGATACGCAGTATTTT. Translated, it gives CATSREVRRTTDTQYF.

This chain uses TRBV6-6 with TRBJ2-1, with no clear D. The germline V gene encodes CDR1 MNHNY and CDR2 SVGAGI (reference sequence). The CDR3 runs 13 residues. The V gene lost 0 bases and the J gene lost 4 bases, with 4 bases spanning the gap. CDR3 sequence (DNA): TGTGCCAGCAGTTACTCCCCGTACAATGAGCAGTTCTTC. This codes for CASSYSPYNEQFF.

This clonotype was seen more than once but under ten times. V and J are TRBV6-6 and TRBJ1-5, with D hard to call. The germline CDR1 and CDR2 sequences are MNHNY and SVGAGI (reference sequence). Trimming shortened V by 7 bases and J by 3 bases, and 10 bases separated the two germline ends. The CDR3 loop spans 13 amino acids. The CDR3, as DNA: TGTGCCAGCACCCGGCAGGACAATCAGCCCCAGCATTTT. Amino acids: CASTRQDNQPQHF.

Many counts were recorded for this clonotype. CDR3 residues: CSARMGSPYEQYF. CDR3 DNA: TGCAGTGCTAGGATGGGGTCCCCCTACGAGCAGTACTTC. This chain joins TRBV20-1 and TRBJ2-7, with D hard to call. CDR1 and CDR2 from the germline V gene are DFQATT and SNEGSKA (reference sequence). V shed 3 bases and J shed 2 bases, with 11 bases lying between them. The length of the CDR3 is 13 residues.

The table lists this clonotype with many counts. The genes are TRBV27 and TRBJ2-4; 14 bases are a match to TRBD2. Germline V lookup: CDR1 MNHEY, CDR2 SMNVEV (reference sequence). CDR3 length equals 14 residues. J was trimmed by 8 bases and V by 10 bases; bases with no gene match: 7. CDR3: CATRLAGGGDIQYF. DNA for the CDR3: TGTGCCACAAGACTAGCGGGAGGGGGGGACATTCAGTACTTC.

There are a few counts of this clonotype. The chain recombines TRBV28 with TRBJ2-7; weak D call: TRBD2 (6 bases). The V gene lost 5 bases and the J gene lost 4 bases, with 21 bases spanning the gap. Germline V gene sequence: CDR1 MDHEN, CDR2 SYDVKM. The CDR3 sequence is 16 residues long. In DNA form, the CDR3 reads TGTGCCAGCAGTCCGCGGGACGGGTTCCTGATTTACGAGCAGTACTTC. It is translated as CASSPRDGFLIYEQYF. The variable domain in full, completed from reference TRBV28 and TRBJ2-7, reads DVKVTQSSRYLVKRTGEKVFLECVQDMDHENMFWYRQDPGLGLRLIYFSYDVKMKEKGDIPEGYSVSREKKERFSLILESASTNQTSMYLCASSPRDGFLIYEQYFGPGTRLTVT.

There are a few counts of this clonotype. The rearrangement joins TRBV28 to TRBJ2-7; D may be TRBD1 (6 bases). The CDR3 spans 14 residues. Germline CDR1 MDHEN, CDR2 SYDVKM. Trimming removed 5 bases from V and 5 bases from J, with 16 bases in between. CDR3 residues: CASSMRPQGHEQYF. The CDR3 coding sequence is TGTGCCAGCAGTATGCGTCCACAGGGACACGAGCAGTACTTC.

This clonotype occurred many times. The CDR3 is CASSFEGFTGELFF. CDR3 DNA: TGTGCCAGCAGTTTCGAGGGGTTCACCGGGGAGCTGTTTTTT. The rearrangement links TRBV27 to TRBJ2-2; D possibly matches TRBD1 or TRBD2 (5 bases each). The V gene's germline CDR1 is MNHEY and CDR2 SMNVEV (reference sequence). Trimming removed 3 bases from V and 4 bases from J, with 9 bases in between. CDR3 length: 14 residues.

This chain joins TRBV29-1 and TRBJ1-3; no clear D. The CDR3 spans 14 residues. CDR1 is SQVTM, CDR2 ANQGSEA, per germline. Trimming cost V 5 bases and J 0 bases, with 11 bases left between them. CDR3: CSVISADSGNTIYF. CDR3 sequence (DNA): TGCAGCGTTATCAGTGCCGACTCTGGAAACACCATATATTTT.

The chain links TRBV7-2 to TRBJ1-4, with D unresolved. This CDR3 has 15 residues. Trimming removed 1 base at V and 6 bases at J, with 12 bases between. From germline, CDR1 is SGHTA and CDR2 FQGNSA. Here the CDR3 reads CASSLGGGSDEKLFF. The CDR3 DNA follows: TGTGCCAGCAGCTTAGGAGGAGGCAGTGATGAAAAACTGTTTTTT.

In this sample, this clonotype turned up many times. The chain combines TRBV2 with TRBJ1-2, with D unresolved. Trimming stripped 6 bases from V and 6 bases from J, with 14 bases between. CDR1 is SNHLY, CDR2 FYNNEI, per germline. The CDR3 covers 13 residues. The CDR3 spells CASSGESQDGYTF. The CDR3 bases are TGTGCCAGCAGCGGGGAATCTCAGGATGGCTACACCTTC.

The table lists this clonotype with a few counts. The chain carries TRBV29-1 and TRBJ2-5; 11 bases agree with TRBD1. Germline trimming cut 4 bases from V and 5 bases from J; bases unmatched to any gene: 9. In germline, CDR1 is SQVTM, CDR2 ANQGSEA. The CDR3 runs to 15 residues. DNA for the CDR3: TGCAGCGTTGCCCCCGGGACAGGGGGACGGGAGACCCAGTACTTC. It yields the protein CSVAPGTGGRETQYF.

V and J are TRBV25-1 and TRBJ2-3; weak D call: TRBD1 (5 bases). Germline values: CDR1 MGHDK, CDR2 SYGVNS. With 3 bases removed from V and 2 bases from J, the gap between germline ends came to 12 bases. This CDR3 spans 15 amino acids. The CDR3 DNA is TGTGCCAGCAGTGATCAGGGAACTCTCACAGATACGCAGTATTTT. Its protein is CASSDQGTLTDTQYF.

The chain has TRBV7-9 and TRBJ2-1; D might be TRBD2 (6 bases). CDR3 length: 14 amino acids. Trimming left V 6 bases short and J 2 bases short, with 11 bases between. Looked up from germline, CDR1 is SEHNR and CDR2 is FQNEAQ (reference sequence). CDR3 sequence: CASRLEGPYNEQFF. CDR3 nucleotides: TGTGCCAGCAGATTGGAGGGGCCCTACAATGAGCAGTTCTTC.